This T cell receptor (beta chain) was identified in a study of CD8+CD57+ T cells in acquired aplastic anemia. The wider study: DNA recovered from sorted CD4+ and CD8+ cells had a mean of approximately 3.2 ug. Mean read depth for CD4+ cells from healthy donors was about 9.9 million.

This clonotype appeared many times. The antigen is not known. The template used for profiling TCR beta VDJ and CDR3 was genomic DNA. One entry per CDR3 protein, called by TCRdb with MiXCR from the reads. This table holds some 240,000 distinct CDR3 sequences, 34% found once. Findings of the study overall: Sharing between patients and controls was observed for around 30 CD8+ CDR3 sequences. Patients were compared with controls for CD8+ Simpson's diversity, and no significant difference emerged.

The specimen was sorted CD4+, CD8+, or CD8+CD57+ T cells (not recorded which) from PBMCs. The source is a human donor in good health, serving as a control.

The CDR3 sequence: CASSEALWESQPQHF. Here the CDR3 DNA reads TGTGCCAGCAGTGAAGCGCTATGGGAGAGCCAGCCCCAGCATTTT. The chain carries TRBV2 and TRBJ1-5; D gene uncertain. Trimming left V 0 bases short and J 7 bases short, with 13 bases between. Germline assignment: CDR1 SNHLY and CDR2 FYNNEI. There are 15 residues in the CDR3.